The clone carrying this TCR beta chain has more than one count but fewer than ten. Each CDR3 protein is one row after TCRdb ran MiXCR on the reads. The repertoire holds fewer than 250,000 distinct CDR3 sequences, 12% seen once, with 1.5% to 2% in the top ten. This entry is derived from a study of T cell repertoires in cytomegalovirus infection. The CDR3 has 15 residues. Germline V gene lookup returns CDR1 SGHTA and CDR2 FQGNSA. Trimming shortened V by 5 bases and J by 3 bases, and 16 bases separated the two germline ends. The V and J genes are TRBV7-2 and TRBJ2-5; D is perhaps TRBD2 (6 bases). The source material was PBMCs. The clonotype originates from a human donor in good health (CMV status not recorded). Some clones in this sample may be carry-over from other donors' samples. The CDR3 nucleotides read TGTGCCAGCAGCCCCATCAGGACGGGGGAAGAGACCCAGTACTTC. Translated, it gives CASSPIRTGEETQYF.